The source of this T cell receptor beta chain is a study of blood T cell repertoires in COVID-19. Trimming pared 2 bases from V and 1 base from J, leaving 11 bases between. This CDR3 region has 15 residues. Germline CDR1 LGHDT, CDR2 YNNKEL (reference sequence). Measured with immunoSEQ multiplex PCR; TCRdb has only the in-frame clones, and not every one. Here the sample spans a few hundred thousand clones, 75% to 90% being singletons. In this sample, this clone turned up once. This rearrangement joins TRBV3-1 (or the pseudogene TRBV3-2) to TRBJ1-1; D call uncertain. The receptor was isolated from a woman between 50 and 59 years old who had recovered from COVID-19. Sequencing was carried out using PBMCs or T cells enriched from blood (not recorded which). CDR3 sequence reads: CASSQQLRRNTEAFF. The CDR3, as DNA: TGTGCCAGCAGCCAACAATTGCGTAGGAACACTGAAGCTTTCTTT.